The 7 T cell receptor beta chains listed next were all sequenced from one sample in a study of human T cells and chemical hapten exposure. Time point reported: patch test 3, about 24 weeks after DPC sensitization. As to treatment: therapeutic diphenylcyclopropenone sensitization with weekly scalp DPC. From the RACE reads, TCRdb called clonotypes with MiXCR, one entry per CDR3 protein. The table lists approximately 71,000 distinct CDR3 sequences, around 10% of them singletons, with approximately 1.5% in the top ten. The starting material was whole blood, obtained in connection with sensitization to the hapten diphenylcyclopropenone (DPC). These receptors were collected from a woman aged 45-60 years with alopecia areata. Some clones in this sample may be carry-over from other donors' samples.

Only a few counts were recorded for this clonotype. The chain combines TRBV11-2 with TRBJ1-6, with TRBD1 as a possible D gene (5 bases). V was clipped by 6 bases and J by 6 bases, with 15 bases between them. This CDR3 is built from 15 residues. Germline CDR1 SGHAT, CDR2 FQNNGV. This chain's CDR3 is CASSYGHSVNSPLHF. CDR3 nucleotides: TGTGCCAGCAGTTACGGACACTCTGTTAATTCACCCCTCCACTTT.

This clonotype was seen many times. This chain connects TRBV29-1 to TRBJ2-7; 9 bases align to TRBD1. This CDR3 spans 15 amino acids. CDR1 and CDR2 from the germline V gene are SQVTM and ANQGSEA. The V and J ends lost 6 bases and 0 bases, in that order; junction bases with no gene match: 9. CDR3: CSVNLRDRASYEQYF. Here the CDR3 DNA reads TGCAGCGTAAACCTCCGGGACAGGGCCTCCTACGAGCAGTACTTC.

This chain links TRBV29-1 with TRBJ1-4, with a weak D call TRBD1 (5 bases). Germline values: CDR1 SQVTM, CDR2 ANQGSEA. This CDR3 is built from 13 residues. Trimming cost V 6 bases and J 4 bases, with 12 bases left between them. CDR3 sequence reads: CSVPGLVNEKLFF. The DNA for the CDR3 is TGCAGCGTCCCGGGACTCGTTAATGAAAAACTGTTTTTT.

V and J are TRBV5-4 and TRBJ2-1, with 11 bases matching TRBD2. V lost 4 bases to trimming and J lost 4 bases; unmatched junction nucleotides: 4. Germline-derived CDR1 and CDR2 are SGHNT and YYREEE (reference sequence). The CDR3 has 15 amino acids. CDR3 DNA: TGTGCCAGCAGCACGGGACTAGCGGTATACAATGAGCAGTTCTTC. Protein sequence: CASSTGLAVYNEQFF. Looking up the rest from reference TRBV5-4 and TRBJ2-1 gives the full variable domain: ETGVTQSPTHLIKTRGQQVTLRCSSQSGHNTVSWYQQALGQGPQFIFQYYREEENGRGNFPPRFSGLQFPNYSSELNVNALELDDSALYLCASSTGLAVYNEQFFGPGTRLTVL.

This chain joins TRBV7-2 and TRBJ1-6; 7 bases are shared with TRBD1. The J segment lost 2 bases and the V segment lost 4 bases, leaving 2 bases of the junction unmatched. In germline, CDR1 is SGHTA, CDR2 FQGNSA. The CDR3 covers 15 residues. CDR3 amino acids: CASSSTGAYNSPLHF. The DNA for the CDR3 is TGTGCCAGCAGCTCCACAGGGGCCTATAATTCACCCCTCCACTTT.

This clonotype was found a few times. CDR3 in DNA: TGTGCCAGCAAAAACAGGGGTGCTGGAAACACCATATATTTT. This gives the protein CASKNRGAGNTIYF. The chain couples TRBV2 to TRBJ1-3, with 7 positions matching TRBD1. Germline V gene lookup returns CDR1 SNHLY and CDR2 FYNNEI. Trimming removed 7 bases from V and 2 bases from J; junction bases left unmatched: 5. The CDR3 has 14 amino acids. The whole variable domain, remainder taken from reference TRBV2 and TRBJ1-3, is EPEVTQTPSHQVTQMGQEVILRCVPISNHLYFYWYRQILGQKVEFLVSFYNNEISEKSEIFDDQFSVERPDGSNFTLKIRSTKLEDSAMYFCASKNRGAGNTIYFGEGSWLTVV.

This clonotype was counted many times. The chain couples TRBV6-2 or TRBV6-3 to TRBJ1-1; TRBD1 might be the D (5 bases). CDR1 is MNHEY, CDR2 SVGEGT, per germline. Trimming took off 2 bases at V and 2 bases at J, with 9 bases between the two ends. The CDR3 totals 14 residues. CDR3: CASSYLGRNTEAFF. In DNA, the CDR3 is TGTGCCAGCAGTTACCTGGGACGAAACACTGAAGCTTTCTTT.